Given below is one T cell receptor beta chain in context. The CDR3 runs 15 residues. Germline V gene sequence: CDR1 PRHDT, CDR2 FYEKMQ (reference sequence). With V trimmed by 5 bases and J by 1 base, 7 bases remained unmatched. Those enrolled, adults aged about 18 to 89 years, came from some 25 US areas. Cohort placement rested on clinical history that participants reported themselves. These data belong to a study of blood T cell repertoires in COVID-19. Looking at the study overall: Italy, Spain and the United States were the sources of the convalescent and acute COVID-19 samples.

In the original processing: Amplification of reference gene primers was used by the study to estimate nucleated cell counts. TCRdb's table, derived via immunoSEQ multiplex PCR, lists solely in-frame clones and lacks some. Clone size and the V and J calls come from that table; the DNA yielded D and trimming. The sample records some 410,000 clones, over 75% being singletons. The sequence was collected from a woman in her twenties or thirties with acute COVID-19. V gene TRBV13 combines with J gene TRBJ1-2; 7 nucleotides align to TRBD1. Sequencing was performed on PBMCs or T cells enriched from blood (not recorded which). The CDR3 loop reads CASSKWDSLNYGYTF. CDR3 bases: TGTGCCAGCAGCAAATGGGACAGCCTTAACTATGGCTACACCTTC.